The next 23 T cell receptor beta chains were all read from a single sample in a study of cytomegalovirus exposure and HLA in healthy donors. In the PCR, 60 Vbeta and 13 Jbeta primers were used. Profiled with immunoSEQ multiplex PCR; TCRdb holds only in-frame clones, not every one. The table lists about 160,000 clones, around 85% of them singletons. Sequencing was done on a sample of PBMCs. All receptors derive from a boy aged 2 to 10 in good health and CMV-seronegative.

This chain joins TRBV28 and TRBJ1-2; TRBD1 matches 9 bases. CDR3 length equals 16 residues. Germline V CDR1 and CDR2: MDHEN, SYDVKM. V lost 4 bases to trimming and J lost 3 bases; unmatched junction nucleotides: 9. Here the CDR3 reads CASSSRVGQGHYGYTF. The CDR3 coding sequence is TGTGCCAGCAGTTCCCGTGTGGGACAGGGCCACTATGGCTACACCTTC.

V is TRBV29-1 and J is TRBJ1-5, with D possibly being TRBD1 (5 bases). Germline V gene sequence: CDR1 SQVTM, CDR2 ANQGSEA. The CDR3 has 13 residues. Trimming shortened V by 7 bases and J by 7 bases, and 17 bases separated the two germline ends. The DNA of the CDR3 is TGCAGCGCTGGGGGAGGAGGTTTGCAGCCCCAGCATTTT. This sequence encodes CSAGGGGLQPQHF.

This clone appeared once. The V and J genes are TRBV28 and TRBJ2-7, with D possibly TRBD1 on 6 matching bases. Trimming cost V 5 bases and J 3 bases, with 11 bases left between them. The CDR3 spans 13 residues. The germline CDR1 and CDR2 sequences are MDHEN and SYDVKM. CDR3 in amino acids: CASSRTGFYEQYV. CDR3 DNA sequence: TGTGCCAGCAGTCGTACAGGGTTCTACGAGCAGTACGTC.

This chain joins TRBV11-2 and TRBJ2-7, with 9 nucleotides matching TRBD2. The germline V gene encodes CDR1 SGHAT and CDR2 FQNNGV. CDR3 length equals 14 residues. V lost 6 bases to trimming and J lost 0 bases; unmatched junction nucleotides: 3. CDR3 protein: CASRYSGSSYEQYF. The CDR3 DNA follows: TGTGCCAGCAGATATAGCGGGAGCTCCTACGAGCAGTACTTC. The full variable domain, in which reference TRBV11-2 and TRBJ2-7 provide the parts outside the CDR3, is EAGVAQSPRYKIIEKRQSVAFWCNPISGHATLYWYQQILGQGPKLLIQFQNNGVVDDSQLPKDRFSAERLKGVDSTLKIQPAKLEDSAVYLCASRYSGSSYEQYFGPGTRLTVT.

J is TRBJ2-4 and V is TRBV27; 9 bases line up with TRBD2. The trim removed 6 bases at V and 0 bases at J, leaving 0 bases unmatched. The CDR3 runs 14 residues. Germline values: CDR1 MNHEY, CDR2 SMNVEV (reference sequence). CDR3 loop: CASRTSGAKNIQYF. CDR3 nucleotide sequence: TGTGCCAGCAGGACTAGCGGAGCCAAAAACATTCAGTACTTC.

The rearrangement uses TRBV4-1 and TRBJ2-2; 10 bases align to TRBD1. The germline gives CDR1 MGHRA, CDR2 YSYEKL. V was clipped by 3 bases and J by 2 bases; unmatched bases: 6. This CDR3 has 17 residues. This CDR3 reads CASSHSWDRGNTGELFF. CDR3 nucleotides: TGCGCCAGCAGCCACTCCTGGGACAGGGGAAACACCGGGGAGCTGTTTTTT.

Only one count was recorded for this clone. V gene TRBV7-8 combines with J gene TRBJ1-5; maybe TRBD1 (6 bases). CDR3 length: 15 amino acids. Per the germline V gene, CDR1 is SGHVS and CDR2 is FQNEAQ. The V and J ends lost 5 bases and 5 bases respectively, with 16 bases between them. In DNA, the CDR3 is TGTGCCAGCAGCCCGCCTGGGGGGGCCCATCAGCCCCAGCATTTT. This sequence encodes CASSPPGGAHQPQHF.

This sequence joins TRBV9 and TRBJ2-1; 10 bases align to TRBD2. The junction had 6 bases not matched to a gene; V was cut back by 4 bases and J by 5 bases. The V gene's germline CDR1 is SGDLS and CDR2 YYNGEE. This CDR3 contains 15 residues. CDR3 coding DNA: TGTGCCAGCAGCCTCAAGGGACTAGCGAACAATGAGCAGTTCTTC. Its translation: CASSLKGLANNEQFF.

The chain has TRBV2 and TRBJ1-1; 9 bases align to TRBD1. J lost 1 base, V lost 9 bases, and 0 bases had no gene match. The CDR3 has 12 residues. CDR1 SNHLY and CDR2 FYNNEI come from the germline V gene. The CDR3 DNA reads as TGTGCCAGGGGACAGGGGAACACTGAAGCTTTCTTT. This codes for CARGQGNTEAFF.

The chain combines TRBV4-1 with TRBJ2-6; the D gene is possibly TRBD2 (7 bases). Germline loops: CDR1 MGHRA, CDR2 YSYEKL. This CDR3 has 19 amino acids. Trimming removed 4 bases at V and 0 bases at J, with 19 bases between. The CDR3 is CASSLWGGLSSSGANVLTF. Here the CDR3 DNA reads TGCGCCAGCAGCCTGTGGGGGGGCCTCTCAAGCTCTGGGGCCAACGTCCTGACTTTC.

The chain carries TRBV28 and TRBJ1-5, with D uncertain. The CDR3 has 13 amino acids. V shed 5 bases and J shed 3 bases, with 8 bases lying between them. Germline CDR1 and CDR2: MDHEN and SYDVKM. In DNA, the CDR3 is TGTGCCAGCAGTCCCGGGAACAATCAGCCCCAGCATTTT. Protein: CASSPGNNQPQHF.

The chain uses TRBV28 and TRBJ1-2; D is unresolved. The V end lost 5 bases, the J end lost 7 bases, and 11 bases lay between the germline ends. This CDR3 region has 12 residues. The germline CDR1 and CDR2 sequences are MDHEN and SYDVKM. CDR3 nucleotides: TGTGCCAGCAGTACCTGGGAGGCTGGCTACACCTTC. This translates into CASSTWEAGYTF.

The CDR3 sequence is CAITRGQNNSPLHF. In DNA, the CDR3 is TGTGCCATCACCAGGGGGCAGAATAATTCACCCCTCCACTTT. The chain couples TRBV10-3 to TRBJ1-6; 8 bases fit TRBD1. In germline, CDR1 is ENHRY, CDR2 SYGVKD. The junction had 4 bases not matched to a gene; V was cut back by 7 bases and J by 5 bases. The length of the CDR3 is 14 residues.

This clone was detected only a few times. The chain uses TRBV11-2 and TRBJ2-3; D remains unclear. Trimming left V 6 bases short and J 4 bases short, with 17 bases between. The germline V gene encodes CDR1 SGHAT and CDR2 FQNNGV. This CDR3 contains 15 residues. The CDR3 DNA reads as TGTGCCAGCAGTCGAACTCCTTCTAACCCAGATACGCAGTATTTT. Its protein product is CASSRTPSNPDTQYF.

The chain combines TRBV5-1 with TRBJ1-2; a possible D gene is TRBD1 (5 bases). V was trimmed by 4 bases and J by 5 bases, leaving 12 bases between them. This CDR3 has 13 amino acids. Germline CDR1 reads SGHRS; CDR2 reads YFSETQ. The CDR3 spells CASSPARAYGYTF. The CDR3 nucleotides read TGCGCCAGCAGCCCCGCCAGGGCGTATGGCTACACCTTC. Combining the CDR3 with reference TRBV5-1 and TRBJ1-2 gives the whole variable domain KAGVTQTPRYLIKTRGQQVTLSCSPISGHRSVSWYQQTPGQGLQFLFEYFSETQRNKGNFPGRFSGRQFSNSRSEMNVSTLELGDSALYLCASSPARAYGYTFGSGTRLTVV.

V and J are TRBV15 and TRBJ1-3; no definite D call. Germline CDR1 is LNHNV and CDR2 is YYDKDF (reference sequence). Trimming took 1 base from V and 2 from J, leaving 9 bases between them. This CDR3 has 15 residues. DNA of the CDR3: TGTGCCACCAGCAGAGGGCGGGGAGCTGGAAACACCATATATTTT. Its protein product is CATSRGRGAGNTIYF.

The chain is built from TRBV7-9 and TRBJ2-1, with TRBD2 identical over 11 bases. The V gene's germline CDR1 is SEHNR and CDR2 FQNEAQ (reference sequence). With 3 bases clipped from V and 0 bases from J, the junction kept 1 base outside the gene matches. The CDR3 covers 16 residues. This chain's CDR3 is CASSFSGGDSYNEQFF. The CDR3 nucleotides are TGTGCCAGCAGCTTTAGCGGGGGGGACTCCTACAATGAGCAGTTCTTC.

This clone occurred a few times. The rearrangement links TRBV13 to TRBJ2-7, with 8 nucleotides matching TRBD2. Germline CDR1 PRHDT, CDR2 FYEKMQ (reference sequence). The CDR3 totals 17 residues. V shed 2 bases, J shed 7 bases, and the junction held 16 bases outside the gene matches. The CDR3 spells CASSLTLGPAGVWEQYF. Here the CDR3 DNA reads TGTGCCAGCAGCTTAACTTTGGGGCCAGCGGGAGTTTGGGAGCAGTACTTC.

This sequence joins TRBV19 and TRBJ2-1; perhaps TRBD2 as D (5 bases). CDR3 size: 15 residues. V was pared by 1 base and J by 4 bases, with 11 bases between. Per the germline V gene, CDR1 is LNHDA and CDR2 is SQIVND (reference sequence). CDR3 DNA: TGTGCCAGTAGTATAGGGGGAGAAGGGTACAATGAGCAGTTCTTC. Translated: CASSIGGEGYNEQFF.

In its sample, this clone was seen a few times. The chain links TRBV5-4 to TRBJ1-1; 9 nucleotides align to TRBD1. J gave up 0 bases and V 4 bases, and 4 bases lay outside the gene matches. Looked up from germline, CDR1 is SGHNT and CDR2 is YYREEE (reference sequence). There are 15 residues in the CDR3. In nucleotides, the CDR3 is TGTGCCAGCAGCAGGGGACAGGGCCTGAACACTGAAGCTTTCTTT. Translation gives CASSRGQGLNTEAFF.

The J gene is TRBJ1-4, the V gene TRBV5-1; D gene ambiguous. Deletions cut 7 bases from V and 5 bases from J, with 15 bases between. The length of the CDR3 is 14 residues. Germline CDR1 and CDR2: SGHRS and YFSETQ. CDR3 sequence reads: CASGRSGLNEKLFF. Written as DNA, the CDR3 is TGCGCCAGCGGCCGAAGCGGACTAAATGAAAAACTGTTTTTT. Drawing the rest from reference TRBV5-1 and TRBJ1-4, the complete variable domain is KAGVTQTPRYLIKTRGQQVTLSCSPISGHRSVSWYQQTPGQGLQFLFEYFSETQRNKGNFPGRFSGRQFSNSRSEMNVSTLELGDSALYLCASGRSGLNEKLFFGSGTQLSVL.

This clone was found once. The V and J genes are TRBV4-1 and TRBJ2-3; D remains unclear. V lost 5 bases to trimming and J lost 6 bases, with 18 bases between them. Germline CDR1 reads MGHRA; CDR2 reads YSYEKL. The CDR3 spans 15 residues. This CDR3 is CASSSIGVAGDTQYF. The CDR3 coding sequence is TGCGCCAGCAGCTCAATCGGCGTTGCCGGGGATACGCAGTATTTT.

CDR3 amino acids: CASSLGGQRNYNEQFF. CDR3 nucleotides: TGCGCCAGCAGCTTGGGAGGACAGCGGAACTACAATGAGCAGTTCTTC. V and J are TRBV5-1 and TRBJ2-1; D is perhaps TRBD1 (6 bases). Trimming took off 0 bases at V and 3 bases at J, with 13 bases between the two ends. The CDR3 consists of 16 residues. Germline V lookup: CDR1 SGHRS, CDR2 YFSETQ.